The present TCR beta chain was sequenced within a study of blood T cell repertoires in COVID-19. Turning to the study itself: Samples representing acute and convalescent COVID-19 were sourced from the United States, Italy and Spain. PBMCs, B-cell-depleted T cells, or T cells provided the cDNA or gDNA that made up the material.

Authors' analysis steps: Reference gene primer amplification in the assay estimated nucleated cell counts. The data were produced by immunoSEQ multiplex PCR, yet TCRdb's version contains in-frame clones alone and is incomplete. V, J and clone size are taken as reported in that table, and D and trimming were inferred from the DNA itself. The sample yields over 200,000 clones, 87% seen once. The source is a man aged 40-49 years with active or convalescent COVID-19. The sequenced sample was peripheral blood.

This CDR3 reads CASSYRGGTYEQYF. The CDR3 DNA reads TGTGCCAGCAGTTACAGGGGTGGGACCTACGAGCAGTACTTC. The genes are TRBV28 and TRBJ2-7; TRBD1 matches 7 bases. The CDR3 is made up of 14 amino acids. V lost 4 bases to trimming and J lost 2 bases; unmatched junction nucleotides: 5. The germline V gene has CDR1 MDHEN and CDR2 SYDVKM.